This TCR beta chain came from a study of shared clonotypes between healthy human individuals. Study-wide results and caveats: Tissues were not sampled, only blood, and their repertoires likely differ.

Positively selected for CCR7, the CD45RO-negative cells used as naive CD8 cells excluded terminally differentiated effector memory CD45RA+ cells. Repertoires were generated with immunoSEQ multiplex PCR, while TCRdb's copy carries only in-frame clones and drops some. This sample has about 2.2 million clones, with 80% to 95% found just once. This CDR3 spans 16 amino acids. V was shortened by 5 bases and J by 0 bases, with 13 bases between the two germline ends. Germline V gives CDR1 SGHVS, CDR2 FNYEAQ. As regards this clone: The antigen is unknown.

The receptor comes from a man aged 18 to 29 in good health. Some clones in this sample may be carry-over from other donors' samples. The gene calls are TRBV7-6 and TRBJ2-2; tentatively, D is TRBD1 or TRBD2 (6 bases each). The material sequenced was naive CD8+ T cells from PBMCs. The CDR3 DNA reads as TGTGCCAGCAGCCCCCGAGGGGGGACGAACACCGGGGAGCTGTTTTTT. It translates to CASSPRGGTNTGELFF.